The 6 T cell receptor beta chains given below trace back to one sample, sequenced in a study of graft-versus-host responses after intestinal transplantation. Clones were sequenced by immunoSEQ multiplex PCR, and TCRdb holds only the in-frame ones, with some missing. The sample has tens of thousands of clones; approximately 92% are singletons. This specimen was bone marrow, taken nearly 750 days after intestinal transplantation. The origin of the receptors is a human patient who received an intestinal transplant, so some T cells may come from the graft donor.

V and J are TRBV15 and TRBJ2-5, with a possible D match to TRBD2 (5 bases). Germline V lookup: CDR1 LNHNV, CDR2 YYDKDF (reference sequence). With 3 bases removed from V and 5 bases from J, the gap between germline ends came to 7 bases. This CDR3 has 12 amino acids. The CDR3 spells CATSRLAETQYF. CDR3 nucleotides: TGTGCCACCAGCAGGCTAGCTGAGACCCAGTACTTC.

The genes are TRBV18 and TRBJ1-3; the D is unclear. The CDR3 consists of 15 residues. Germline V gene sequence: CDR1 KGHSH, CDR2 LQKENI. The ends were cut back, 3 bases at V and 3 bases at J, with 12 bases in the middle. DNA for the CDR3: TGTGCCAGCTCACCGGGTGTAGATCTTGGAAACACCATATATTTT. Amino acids: CASSPGVDLGNTIYF.

The chain links TRBV7-2 to TRBJ2-3; D perhaps matches TRBD2 (7 bases). The CDR3 covers 16 residues. Germline V gene data show CDR1 as SGHTA and CDR2 as FQGNSA. V was cut by 5 bases and J by 6 bases, with 21 bases left in between. The chain's CDR3 is CASSRGNGGASDTQYF. DNA for the CDR3: TGTGCCAGCAGCCGGGGGAATGGGGGGGCATCCGATACGCAGTATTTT.

The chain couples TRBV19 to TRBJ1-1; possible D gene TRBD1, 5 bases. From germline, CDR1 is LNHDA and CDR2 SQIVND (reference sequence). The ends were cut back, 6 bases at V and 3 bases at J, with 11 bases in the middle. The CDR3 sequence is 13 residues long. The CDR3: CASRGKGYTEAFF. The DNA of the CDR3 is TGTGCCAGTAGGGGTAAGGGGTACACTGAAGCTTTCTTT.

The chain has TRBV5-5 and TRBJ2-7, with unresolved D. V shed 1 base and J shed 3 bases, with 11 bases lying between them. Germline loops: CDR1 SGHKS, CDR2 YYEKEE (reference sequence). The CDR3 loop spans 14 amino acids. CDR3 DNA sequence: TGTGCCAGCAGCTTGTCTACCAGACTCTACGAGCAGTACTTC. It codes for CASSLSTRLYEQYF.

This rearrangement joins TRBV10-2 to TRBJ1-2; 12 positions match TRBD1. CDR3 length equals 14 residues. Germline lookup yields CDR1 WSHSY and CDR2 SAAADI. V was clipped by 6 bases and J by 7 bases; unmatched bases: 6. CDR3 in amino acids: CASRPGQGALGYTF. In DNA form, the CDR3 reads TGCGCCAGCAGACCGGGACAGGGGGCACTTGGCTACACCTTC.